Below, 32 T cell receptor beta chains from the same sample are listed, as sequenced in a study of identical twins. TCRdb reprocessed the 5' RACE reads via MiXCR and lists one record per CDR3 protein. Among about 520,000 distinct CDR3 sequences listed, approximately 22% were seen once. The data were also submitted as part of a second study, on T cells expressing NK-cell markers.

The sequenced sample was CD4+ T cells sorted from blood. The receptors shown here come from a woman between 18 and 30 years old in good health.

The chain carries TRBV15 and TRBJ2-3; tentatively, D is TRBD2 (6 bases). CDR3 length: 16 residues. CDR1 and CDR2 from the germline V gene are LNHNV and YYDKDF (reference sequence). The V end was cut by 1 base, the J end by 1 base, with 12 bases between. CDR3 amino acids: CATSRVLAGGTDTQYF. The CDR3 DNA reads TGTGCCACCAGCAGAGTACTAGCCGGTGGCACAGATACGCAGTATTTT.

DNA of the CDR3: TGTGCCAGCTCACCAGAGACAGCAGCCTCTAACTATGGCTACACCTTC. This gives the protein CASSPETAASNYGYTF. The chain couples TRBV18 to TRBJ1-2; maybe TRBD1 (5 bases). With 2 bases removed from V and 0 bases from J, the gap between germline ends came to 13 bases. Per germline, CDR1 KGHSH and CDR2 LQKENI. The CDR3 runs 16 residues. Full variable domain (missing parts from reference TRBV18 and TRBJ1-2): NAGVMQNPRHLVRRRGQEARLRCSPMKGHSHVYWYRQLPEEGLKFMVYLQKENIIDESGMPKERFSAEFPKEGPSILRIQQVVRGDSAAYFCASSPETAASNYGYTFGSGTRLTVV.

This clonotype came up a few times. This sequence joins TRBV7-6 and TRBJ1-2; a weak D match, TRBD1 (6 bases). V lost 5 bases and J lost 3, with 16 bases in between. Germline assignment: CDR1 SGHVS and CDR2 FNYEAQ. This CDR3 has 15 amino acids. CDR3 sequence (DNA): TGTGCCAGCAGCCACGTGGCGGGGGGCCACTATGGCTACACCTTC. It translates to CASSHVAGGHYGYTF.

V and J are TRBV5-1 and TRBJ1-4; no clear D. This CDR3 is built from 13 residues. Trimming left V 7 bases short and J 5 bases short, with 12 bases between. Germline loops: CDR1 SGHRS, CDR2 YFSETQ. CDR3 in amino acids: CASRTGRNEKLFF. The DNA for the CDR3 is TGCGCCAGCCGAACGGGCAGAAATGAAAAACTGTTTTTT.

This clonotype has just a few counts. The gene calls are TRBV7-6 and TRBJ2-2; D is undetermined. The V gene's germline CDR1 is SGHVS and CDR2 FNYEAQ. This CDR3 comprises 12 residues. With 3 bases removed from V and 7 bases from J, the gap between germline ends came to 6 bases. The CDR3 coding sequence is TGTGCCAGCAGCTTCTTCAGCGGGGAGCTGTTTTTT. Translation: CASSFFSGELFF. Drawing the rest from reference TRBV7-6 and TRBJ2-2, the complete variable domain is GAGVSQSPRYKVTKRGQDVALRCDPISGHVSLYWYRQALGQGPEFLTYFNYEAQQDKSGLPNDRFSAERPEGSISTLTIQRTEQRDSAMYRCASSFFSGELFFGEGSRLTVL.

This clonotype has just a few counts. The genes are TRBV12-3 or TRBV12-4 and TRBJ1-2; D is ambiguous. Trimming took off 4 bases at V and 7 bases at J, with 19 bases between the two ends. The CDR3 runs 15 residues. CDR3 nucleotide sequence: TGTGCCAGCAGTTCAACGGCCCGACCCCGGGGTGGCTACACCTTC. This codes for CASSSTARPRGGYTF.

This chain connects TRBV2 to TRBJ2-1; 8 nucleotides align to TRBD1. This CDR3 contains 15 residues. Germline CDR1 SNHLY, CDR2 FYNNEI. V was clipped by 7 bases and J by 2 bases; unmatched bases: 7. For the CDR3, the DNA is TGTGCCAGCAATATTGACAGGGGTCCCTACAATGAGCAGTTCTTC. It is translated as CASNIDRGPYNEQFF.

In its sample, this clonotype was seen many times. The genes are TRBV20-1 and TRBJ1-6; 7 bases line up with TRBD1. V lost 5 bases, J lost 7 bases, and 8 bases stayed unmatched. The CDR3 contains 14 residues. Germline CDR1 DFQATT, CDR2 SNEGSKA (reference sequence). CDR3 sequence reads: CSASRQGLNSPLHF. CDR3 nucleotides: TGCAGTGCTTCTCGACAGGGATTGAATTCACCCCTCCACTTT.

The chain joins TRBV20-1 to TRBJ2-7; 7 positions agree with TRBD2. V was clipped by 1 base and J by 6 bases; unmatched bases: 12. The CDR3 length is 15 residues. CDR1 is DFQATT and CDR2 is SNEGSKA in the germline V gene (reference sequence). CDR3 DNA: TGCAGTGCTAGAGTGGCGGGGGTTATGTCTGGCGAGCAGTACTTC. It specifies CSARVAGVMSGEQYF.

This clonotype was observed at least ten times. For the CDR3, the DNA is TGCGCCAGCAGTGAGTCGGGACGGGGTCGCTACGAGCAGTACTTC. The encoded protein is CASSESGRGRYEQYF. This rearrangement joins TRBV10-1 to TRBJ2-7; possibly TRBD1 or TRBD2 for D (5 bases each). The CDR3 consists of 15 residues. Trimming took off 0 bases at V and 3 bases at J, with 12 bases between the two ends. Germline V lookup: CDR1 WNHNN, CDR2 SYGVQD (reference sequence).

The rearrangement uses TRBV3-1 and TRBJ1-2, with TRBD1 as a possible D gene (5 bases). The CDR3 has 14 amino acids. Per the germline V gene, CDR1 is LGHDT and CDR2 is YNNKEL (reference sequence). Between the trimmed V and J ends, which lost 1 base and 6 bases, there was a span of 12 bases. CDR3 DNA sequence: TGTGCCAGCAGCCAAGTAGGGGCAGCGGATGGCTACACCTTC. Its protein is CASSQVGAADGYTF. The full variable domain, in which reference TRBV3-1 and TRBJ1-2 provide the parts outside the CDR3, is DTAVSQTPKYLVTQMGNDKSIKCEQNLGHDTMYWYKQDSKKFLKIMFSYNNKELIINETVPNRFSPKSPDKAHLNLHINSLELGDSAVYFCASSQVGAADGYTFGSGTRLTVV.

This clonotype was detected only once. The chain combines TRBV7-9 with TRBJ1-1; 9 positions match TRBD1. This CDR3 spans 15 amino acids. Trimming removed 5 bases from V and 6 bases from J; junction bases left unmatched: 10. Germline CDR1 SEHNR, CDR2 FQNEAQ (reference sequence). The CDR3 protein is CASSPRDRVAPEAFF. CDR3 in DNA: TGTGCCAGCAGCCCACGGGACAGGGTCGCCCCTGAAGCTTTCTTT.

This clonotype appeared a few times. This rearrangement joins TRBV9 to TRBJ2-7, with 9 bases matching TRBD1. CDR3 length: 16 residues. V was pared by 0 bases and J by 3 bases, with 7 bases of the junction left unmatched. CDR1 is SGDLS and CDR2 is YYNGEE in the germline V gene. The CDR3 nucleotides read TGTGCCAGCAGCGTAGCCCCGGGACAGGGTCGCTACGAGCAGTACTTC. Translation: CASSVAPGQGRYEQYF. The entire variable domain, with the rest obtained from reference TRBV9 and TRBJ2-7, is as follows: DSGVTQTPKHLITATGQRVTLRCSPRSGDLSVYWYQQSLDQGLQFLIQYYNGEERAKGNILERFSAQQFPDLHSELNLSSLELGDSALYFCASSVAPGQGRYEQYFGPGTRLTVT.

The chain employs TRBV5-1 and TRBJ2-1, with TRBD2 matching 10 bases. This CDR3 comprises 15 residues. J lost 6 bases, V lost 1 base, and 4 bases had no gene match. The germline V gene has CDR1 SGHRS and CDR2 YFSETQ. CDR3 in DNA: TGCGCCAGCAGCTTGACTAGCGGGACCCTCAATGAGCAGTTCTTC. It encodes CASSLTSGTLNEQFF.

CDR3 residues: CASSEYGAVSRDNEQFF. The DNA of the CDR3 is TGTGCCAGCAGTGAATACGGGGCGGTAAGCCGAGACAATGAGCAGTTCTTC. The chain recombines TRBV25-1 with TRBJ2-1, with D perhaps given as TRBD1 or TRBD2 (5 bases each). Germline V gives CDR1 MGHDK, CDR2 SYGVNS. V lost 0 bases, J lost 5 bases, and 17 bases lay in between. This CDR3 has 17 residues. The variable domain in full, completed from reference TRBV25-1 and TRBJ2-1, reads EADIYQTPRYLVIGTGKKITLECSQTMGHDKMYWYQQDPGMELHLIHYSYGVNSTEKGDLSSESTVSRIRTEHFPLTLESARPSHTSQYLCASSEYGAVSRDNEQFFGPGTRLTVL.

The rearrangement joins TRBV29-1 to TRBJ1-1; D is ambiguous. Germline CDR1 SQVTM, CDR2 ANQGSEA. This CDR3 contains 12 residues. With 7 bases removed from V and 1 base from J, the gap between germline ends came to 10 bases. Here the CDR3 DNA reads TGCAGCGCCGTAACGGGGAACACTGAAGCTTTCTTT. Translated, it gives CSAVTGNTEAFF.

The chain links TRBV5-6 to TRBJ2-5; no clear D gene. Germline V lookup: CDR1 SGHDT, CDR2 YYEEEE. This CDR3 contains 13 residues. The ends were cut back, 2 bases at V and 1 base at J, with 6 bases in the middle. CDR3 protein: CASSFTPQETQYF. The CDR3, as DNA: TGTGCCAGCAGCTTCACACCCCAAGAGACCCAGTACTTC.

This clonotype has just a few counts. This chain uses TRBV20-1 with TRBJ1-3, with 10 bases that match TRBD1. CDR3 length: 16 amino acids. V dropped 1 base and J dropped 0; count of bases not matched to a gene: 3. CDR1 and CDR2 (germline): DFQATT, SNEGSKA (reference sequence). This chain's CDR3 is CSARGGQGFSGNTIYF. The CDR3 bases are TGCAGTGCTAGAGGGGGACAGGGGTTCTCTGGAAACACCATATATTTT.

This clonotype has at least ten counts. The chain uses TRBV11-1 and TRBJ2-4; D perhaps matches TRBD2 (5 bases). V lost 5 bases and J 5 bases, leaving 25 bases between the germline ends. Germline assignment: CDR1 SGHAT and CDR2 FQDESV (reference sequence). The CDR3 loop spans 18 amino acids. The CDR3 spells CASSPSLSWKFGENIQYF. As DNA, the CDR3 is TGTGCCAGCAGCCCCTCCCTCTCCTGGAAATTCGGGGAAAACATTCAGTACTTC.

The rearrangement links TRBV6-2 or TRBV6-3 to TRBJ2-1; no clear D gene. This CDR3 has 11 amino acids. Trimming took off 8 bases at V and 9 bases at J, with 11 bases between the two ends. CDR1 and CDR2 from the germline V gene are MNHEY and SVGEGT. The CDR3: CASGEWGEQFF. The DNA of the CDR3 is TGTGCCAGCGGCGAATGGGGTGAGCAGTTCTTC.

This sequence joins TRBV10-3 and TRBJ2-2, with no clear D. The CDR3 contains 11 residues. Germline-derived CDR1 and CDR2 are ENHRY and SYGVKD. Trimming took off 4 bases at V and 6 bases at J, with 3 bases between the two ends. This chain's CDR3 is CAISASGELFF. CDR3 nucleotide sequence: TGTGCCATCAGTGCGTCCGGGGAGCTGTTTTTT.

The sample holds a few counts of this clonotype. This chain uses TRBV11-2 with TRBJ2-7; 12 bases line up with TRBD2. The J segment lost 2 bases and the V segment lost 4 bases, leaving 3 bases of the junction unmatched. The CDR3 is 15 residues long. CDR1 and CDR2 (germline): SGHAT, FQNNGV. The CDR3 sequence is CASSSGLAGTYEQYF. The CDR3, as DNA: TGTGCCAGCAGCTCAGGACTAGCGGGGACCTACGAGCAGTACTTC.

This chain connects TRBV20-1 to TRBJ2-5, with 13 positions matching TRBD2. This CDR3 comprises 14 residues. V was clipped by 2 bases and J by 7 bases; unmatched bases: 4. In germline, CDR1 is DFQATT, CDR2 SNEGSKA (reference sequence). The CDR3 coding sequence is TGCAGTGCTAGAAGGACTAGCGGGGGACCGACCCAGTACTTC. It yields the protein CSARRTSGGPTQYF.

J is TRBJ2-6 and V is TRBV5-1, with D unclear. In germline, CDR1 is SGHRS, CDR2 YFSETQ. This CDR3 comprises 16 residues. V lost 1 base and J 1 base, leaving 9 bases between the germline ends. Here the CDR3 DNA reads TGCGCCAGCAGCTTGACAGCCGGATCTGGGGCCAACGTCCTGACTTTC. This sequence encodes CASSLTAGSGANVLTF.

This clonotype occurred a few times. The chain combines TRBV7-2 with TRBJ2-1; 8 bases are shared with TRBD1. J lost 1 base, V lost 8 bases, and 7 bases had no gene match. The germline CDR1 and CDR2 sequences are SGHTA and FQGNSA. The CDR3 is 15 amino acids. CDR3 protein: CASGNQGASYNEQFF. The CDR3 DNA follows: TGTGCCAGCGGAAATCAGGGGGCATCCTACAATGAGCAGTTCTTC.

The V and J genes are TRBV5-6 and TRBJ2-1; 8 nucleotides line up with TRBD2. There are 15 residues in the CDR3. CDR1 SGHDT and CDR2 YYEEEE come from the germline V gene. Trimming at V came to 4 bases and at J to 4 bases, leaving 7 bases not matched to a gene. The CDR3 sequence is CASSRGLGAYNEQFF. The CDR3 DNA reads as TGTGCCAGCAGCAGGGGACTAGGGGCGTACAATGAGCAGTTCTTC.

The rearrangement links TRBV5-1 to TRBJ1-4; a possible D gene is TRBD1 (5 bases). Germline loops: CDR1 SGHRS, CDR2 YFSETQ. V was clipped by 4 bases and J by 10 bases, with 11 bases between them. CDR3 length: 12 residues. CDR3 nucleotide sequence: TGCGCCAGCAGCCAGAGCAGGGTAAAACTGTTTTTT. Its protein product is CASSQSRVKLFF.

V is TRBV5-1 and J is TRBJ2-7, with D hard to call. The CDR3 totals 12 residues. CDR1 SGHRS and CDR2 YFSETQ come from the germline V gene. Trimming stripped 0 bases from V and 3 bases from J, with 4 bases between. The CDR3 loop reads CASSLVNYEQYF. CDR3 coding DNA: TGCGCCAGCAGCTTGGTAAACTACGAGCAGTACTTC.

This clonotype was recorded a few times. The rearrangement joins TRBV20-1 to TRBJ1-4; the match to TRBD1 covers 7 bases. This CDR3 has 14 amino acids. The V gene end was trimmed by 0 bases and the J gene end by 13 bases; junction bases not matched to a gene: 11. Germline CDR1 reads DFQATT; CDR2 reads SNEGSKA (reference sequence). For the CDR3, the DNA is TGCAGTGCTAGAGACGTACCTCGGACAGGCCGACTGTTTTTT. Encoded protein: CSARDVPRTGRLFF.

A few counts support this clonotype. CDR3 in amino acids: CASSQEPVSNQPQHF. CDR3 DNA sequence: TGCGCCAGCAGCCAAGAGCCGGTTAGCAATCAGCCCCAGCATTTT. The rearrangement links TRBV4-3 to TRBJ1-5; D not resolved. This CDR3 comprises 15 residues. Looked up from germline, CDR1 is LGHNA and CDR2 is YSLEER. The V and J ends lost 0 bases and 0 bases respectively, with 6 bases between them.

This chain joins TRBV4-1 and TRBJ2-7; TRBD2 might be the D (5 bases). The germline gives CDR1 MGHRA, CDR2 YSYEKL. V was cut by 1 base and J by 2 bases, with 15 bases left in between. CDR3 length: 16 amino acids. CDR3: CASSQVLGRSPYEQYF. In nucleotides, the CDR3 is TGCGCCAGCAGCCAAGTTTTAGGGAGATCGCCCTACGAGCAGTACTTC.

This clonotype turned up a few times. V and J are TRBV20-1 and TRBJ1-6; D ambiguous. This CDR3 is 14 amino acids long. Germline CDR1 DFQATT, CDR2 SNEGSKA (reference sequence). With 1 base removed from V and 7 bases from J, the gap between germline ends came to 11 bases. In DNA form, the CDR3 reads TGCAGTGCTAGAGTGCCAGGCTTCAATTCACCCCTCCACTTT. Amino acid sequence: CSARVPGFNSPLHF.